This T cell receptor beta chain was recovered during a study of response to subunit inactivated influenza vaccine. Study-level findings and limits: Researchers suggested that each seasonal influenza vaccination recruits few new T cells.

This clonotype was observed a few times. Its cognate antigen is unknown. TCRdb analysed the RT-PCR reads with MiXCR anew, one entry per CDR3 protein. Of 250,000 to 350,000 distinct CDR3 sequences in the sample, 20% to 25% were seen once. Germline CDR1 SGHNT, CDR2 YENEEA. CDR3 length equals 15 residues. V lost 3 bases and J lost 6, with 15 bases in between. Specimen: PBMCs from blood, collected less than 22 months after vaccination. This chain links TRBV11-3 with TRBJ2-1; D tentatively fits TRBD1 or TRBD2 (5 bases each). The sequence was obtained from a man between 50 and 75 years old who received an inactivated influenza vaccine. CDR3 in amino acids: CASSFGGHLLNEQFF. CDR3 bases: TGTGCCAGCAGCTTTGGGGGTCACCTACTCAATGAGCAGTTCTTC.